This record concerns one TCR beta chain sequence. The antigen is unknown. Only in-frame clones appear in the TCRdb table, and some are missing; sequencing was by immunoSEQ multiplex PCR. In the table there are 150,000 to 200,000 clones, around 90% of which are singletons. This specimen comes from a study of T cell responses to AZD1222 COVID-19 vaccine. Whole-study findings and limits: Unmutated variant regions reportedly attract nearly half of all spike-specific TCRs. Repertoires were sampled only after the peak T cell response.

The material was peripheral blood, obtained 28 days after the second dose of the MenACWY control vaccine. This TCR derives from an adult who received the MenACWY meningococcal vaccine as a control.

CDR3 nucleotides: TGTGCCAGCAGAGCCGCCGCGGGACAGGAAAAAGAGACCCAGTACTTC. It specifies CASRAAAGQEKETQYF. V and J are TRBV2 and TRBJ2-5; 8 positions agree with TRBD1. Germline values: CDR1 SNHLY, CDR2 FYNNEI. V trimming: 6 bases; J trimming: 3 bases; junction bases outside the gene matches: 12. This CDR3 region has 16 residues.